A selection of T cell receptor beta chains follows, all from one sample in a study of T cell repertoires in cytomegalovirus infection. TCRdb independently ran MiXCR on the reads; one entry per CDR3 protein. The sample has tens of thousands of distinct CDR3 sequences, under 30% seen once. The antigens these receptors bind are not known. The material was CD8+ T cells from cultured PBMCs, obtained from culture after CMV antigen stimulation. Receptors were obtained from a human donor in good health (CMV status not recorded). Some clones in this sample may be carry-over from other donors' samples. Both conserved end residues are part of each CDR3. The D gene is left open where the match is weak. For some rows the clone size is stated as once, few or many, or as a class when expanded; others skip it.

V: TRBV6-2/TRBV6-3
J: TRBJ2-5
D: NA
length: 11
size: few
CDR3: CASSHQETQYF
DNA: TGTGCCAGCAGTCACCAAGAGACCCAGTACTTC

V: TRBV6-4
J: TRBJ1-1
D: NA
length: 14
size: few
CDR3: CANPREGEVTEAFF
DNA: TGTGCCAATCCCAGGGAAGGTGAAGTCACTGAAGCTTTCTTT

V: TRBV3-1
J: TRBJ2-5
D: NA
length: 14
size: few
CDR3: CASSPGYGQETQYF
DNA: TGTGCCAGCAGTCCCGGGTATGGACAAGAGACCCAGTACTTC

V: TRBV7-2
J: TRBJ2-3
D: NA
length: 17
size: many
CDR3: CASSLALRLGGGDTQYF
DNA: TGTGCCAGCAGCTTAGCCCTTAGGTTGGGGGGAGGAGATACGCAGTATTTT

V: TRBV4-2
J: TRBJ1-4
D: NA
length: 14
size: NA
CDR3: CASSQDRMIEKLFF
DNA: TGTGCCAGCAGCCAAGATCGGATGATTGAAAAACTGTTTTTT

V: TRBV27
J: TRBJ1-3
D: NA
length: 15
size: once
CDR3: CASSLTALLVDTIYF
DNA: TGTGCCAGCAGTTTAACAGCATTGCTCGTAGACACCATATATTTT

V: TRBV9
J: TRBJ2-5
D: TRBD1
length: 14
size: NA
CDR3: CASSNGQGQETQYF
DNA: TGTGCCAGCAGCAATGGACAGGGGCAAGAGACCCAGTACTTC

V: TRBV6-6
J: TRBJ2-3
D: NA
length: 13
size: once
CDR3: CASRESSTDTQYF
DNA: TGTGCCAGCAGAGAATCTAGCACAGATACGCAGTATTTT

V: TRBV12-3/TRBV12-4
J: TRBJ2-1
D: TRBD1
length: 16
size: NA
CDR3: CASSLGQQSSYNEQFF
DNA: TGTGCCAGCAGCCTGGGACAGCAGAGCTCCTACAATGAGCAGTTCTTC

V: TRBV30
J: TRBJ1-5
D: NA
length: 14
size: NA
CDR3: CAWSEGRGGQPQHF
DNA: TGTGCCTGGAGTGAGGGAAGGGGGGGTCAGCCCCAGCATTTT

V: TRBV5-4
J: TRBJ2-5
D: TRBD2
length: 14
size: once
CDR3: CASSSWGGLETQYF
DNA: TGTGCCAGCAGCTCGTGGGGGGGATTAGAGACCCAGTACTTC

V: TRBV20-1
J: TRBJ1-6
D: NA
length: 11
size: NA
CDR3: CSARDDSPLHF
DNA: TGCAGTGCTAGAGACGATTCACCCCTCCACTTT

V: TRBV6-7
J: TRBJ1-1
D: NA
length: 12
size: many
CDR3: CASSPPGGEAFF
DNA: TGTGCCAGCAGTCCCCCGGGGGGTGAAGCTTTCTTT

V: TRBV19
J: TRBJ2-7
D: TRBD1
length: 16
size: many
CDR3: CASSIGGTGVRYEQYF
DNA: TGTGCCAGTAGTATCGGTGGGACAGGGGTACGCTACGAGCAGTACTTC

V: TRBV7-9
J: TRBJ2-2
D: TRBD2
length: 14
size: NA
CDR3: CASSRLAGDGELFF
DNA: TGTGCCAGCAGCCGACTAGCGGGGGACGGGGAGCTGTTTTTT

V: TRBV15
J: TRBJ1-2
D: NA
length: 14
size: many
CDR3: CATSRDKGPYGYTF
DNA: TGTGCCACCAGCAGAGATAAAGGGCCCTATGGCTACACCTTC

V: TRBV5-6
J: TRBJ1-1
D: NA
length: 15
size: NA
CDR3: CASSFPAGPNTEAFF
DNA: TGTGCCAGCAGCTTTCCCGCAGGCCCGAACACTGAAGCTTTCTTT

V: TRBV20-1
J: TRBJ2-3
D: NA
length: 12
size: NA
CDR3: CSARDLHGTQYF
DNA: TGCAGTGCTAGAGATCTTCACGGTACGCAGTATTTT

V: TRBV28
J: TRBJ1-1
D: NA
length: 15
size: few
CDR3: CASSALRGFLAEAFF
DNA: TGTGCCAGCAGTGCCTTGCGGGGCTTCCTCGCTGAAGCTTTCTTT

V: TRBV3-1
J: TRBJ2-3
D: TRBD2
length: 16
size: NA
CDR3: CASSPGTSGSTDTQYF
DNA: TGTGCCAGCAGCCCCGGGACTAGCGGTAGCACAGATACGCAGTATTTT

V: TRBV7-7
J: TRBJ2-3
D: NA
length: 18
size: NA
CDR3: CASSLYPFSGKKTDTQYF
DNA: TGTGCTAGCAGCTTATACCCTTTTAGCGGTAAGAAGACAGATACGCAGTATTTT